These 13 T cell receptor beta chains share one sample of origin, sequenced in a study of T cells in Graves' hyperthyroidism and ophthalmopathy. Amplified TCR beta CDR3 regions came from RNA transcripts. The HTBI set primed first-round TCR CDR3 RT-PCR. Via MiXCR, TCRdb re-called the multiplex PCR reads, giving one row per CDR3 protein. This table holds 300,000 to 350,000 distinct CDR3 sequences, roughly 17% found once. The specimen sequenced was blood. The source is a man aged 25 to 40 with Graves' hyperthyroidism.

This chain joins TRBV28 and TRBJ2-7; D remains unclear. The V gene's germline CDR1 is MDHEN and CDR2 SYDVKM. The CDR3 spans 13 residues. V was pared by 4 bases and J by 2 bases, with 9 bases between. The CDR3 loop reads CASSSRWAYEQYF. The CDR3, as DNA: TGTGCCAGCAGTTCCCGTTGGGCCTACGAGCAGTACTTC.

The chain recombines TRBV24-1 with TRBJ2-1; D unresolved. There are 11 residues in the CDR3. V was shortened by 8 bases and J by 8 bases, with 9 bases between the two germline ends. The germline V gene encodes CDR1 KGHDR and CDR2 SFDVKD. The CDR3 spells CATTSEDEQFF. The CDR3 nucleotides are TGTGCCACCACGAGCGAGGATGAGCAGTTCTTC.

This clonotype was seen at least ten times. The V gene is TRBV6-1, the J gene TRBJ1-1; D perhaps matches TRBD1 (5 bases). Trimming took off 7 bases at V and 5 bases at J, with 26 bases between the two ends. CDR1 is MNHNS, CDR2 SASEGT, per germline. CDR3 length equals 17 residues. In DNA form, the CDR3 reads TGTGCCAGCACCAATGTGGGGGGAAGGTCAACGAAGACTGAAGCTTTCTTT. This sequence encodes CASTNVGGRSTKTEAFF.

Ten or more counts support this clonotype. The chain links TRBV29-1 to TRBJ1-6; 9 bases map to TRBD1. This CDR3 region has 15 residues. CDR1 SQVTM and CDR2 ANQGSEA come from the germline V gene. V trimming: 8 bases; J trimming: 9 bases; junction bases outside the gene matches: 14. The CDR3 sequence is CSLTKGQGRSSPLHF. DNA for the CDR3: TGCAGCCTTACGAAAGGACAGGGGAGGTCTTCACCCCTCCACTTT.

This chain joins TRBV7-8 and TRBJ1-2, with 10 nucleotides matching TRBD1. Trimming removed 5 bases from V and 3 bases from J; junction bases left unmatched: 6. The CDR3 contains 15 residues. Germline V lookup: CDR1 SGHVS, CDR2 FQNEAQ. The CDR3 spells CASSPLDRGHYGYTF. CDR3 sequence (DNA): TGTGCCAGCAGCCCGTTAGACAGGGGGCACTATGGCTACACCTTC.

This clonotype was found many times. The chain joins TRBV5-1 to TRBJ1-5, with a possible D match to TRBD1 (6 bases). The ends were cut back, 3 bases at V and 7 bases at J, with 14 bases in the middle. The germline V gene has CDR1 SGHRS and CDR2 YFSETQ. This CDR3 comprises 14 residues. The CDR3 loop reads CASSSTGRGQPQHF. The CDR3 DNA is TGCGCCAGCAGCTCGACAGGCCGGGGGCAGCCCCAGCATTTT.

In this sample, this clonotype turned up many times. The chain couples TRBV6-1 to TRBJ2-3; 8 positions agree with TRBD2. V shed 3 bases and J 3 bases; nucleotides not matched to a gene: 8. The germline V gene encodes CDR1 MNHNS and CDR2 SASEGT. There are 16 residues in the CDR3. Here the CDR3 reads CASSDGLTGGTDTQYF. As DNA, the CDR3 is TGTGCCAGCAGTGACGGGTTGACGGGAGGGACAGATACGCAGTATTTT.

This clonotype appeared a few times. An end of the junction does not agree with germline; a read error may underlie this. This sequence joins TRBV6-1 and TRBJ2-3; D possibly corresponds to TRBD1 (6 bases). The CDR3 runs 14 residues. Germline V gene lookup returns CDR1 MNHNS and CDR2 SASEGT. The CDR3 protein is CASSPGTSRDTQYF. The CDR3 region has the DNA TGTGCCAGCAGTCCCGGGACAAGCAGAGATACGCAGTATTTT.

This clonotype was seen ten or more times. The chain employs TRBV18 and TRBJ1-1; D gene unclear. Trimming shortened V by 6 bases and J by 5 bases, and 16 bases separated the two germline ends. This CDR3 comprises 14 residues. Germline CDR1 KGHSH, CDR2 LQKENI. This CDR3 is CASSPTTSATEAFF. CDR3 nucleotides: TGTGCCAGCTCGCCCACCACGTCAGCTACTGAAGCTTTCTTT.

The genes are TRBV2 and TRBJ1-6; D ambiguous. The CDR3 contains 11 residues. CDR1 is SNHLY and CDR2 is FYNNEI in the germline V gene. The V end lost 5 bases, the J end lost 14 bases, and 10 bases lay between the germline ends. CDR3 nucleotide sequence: TGTGCCAGCAGTAGAGAGTTCACCCTCCACTTT. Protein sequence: CASSREFTLHF.

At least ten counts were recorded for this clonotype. CDR3 in DNA: TGTGCCAGCATCCCAGGGAGCACAGATACGCAGTATTTT. It translates to CASIPGSTDTQYF. The rearrangement joins TRBV2 to TRBJ2-3, with a tentative D call TRBD1 (5 bases). Germline loops: CDR1 SNHLY, CDR2 FYNNEI. The CDR3 spans 13 residues. Trimming removed 7 bases from V and 0 bases from J, with 8 bases in between. Based on the CDR3 plus reference TRBV2 and TRBJ2-3, the full variable domain is EPEVTQTPSHQVTQMGQEVILRCVPISNHLYFYWYRQILGQKVEFLVSFYNNEISEKSEIFDDQFSVERPDGSNFTLKIRSTKLEDSAMYFCASIPGSTDTQYFGPGTRLTVL.

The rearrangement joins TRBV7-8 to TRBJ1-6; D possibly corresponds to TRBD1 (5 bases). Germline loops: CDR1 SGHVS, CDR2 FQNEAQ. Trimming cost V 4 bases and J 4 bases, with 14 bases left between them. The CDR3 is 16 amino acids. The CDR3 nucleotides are TGTGCCAGCAGCTCCGAAGGGACGGCTTATAATTCACCCCTCCACTTT. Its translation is CASSSEGTAYNSPLHF. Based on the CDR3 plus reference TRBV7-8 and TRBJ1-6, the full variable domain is GAGVSQSPRYKVAKRGQDVALRCDPISGHVSLFWYQQALGQGPEFLTYFQNEAQLDKSGLPSDRFFAERPEGSVSTLKIQRTQQEDSAVYLCASSSEGTAYNSPLHFGNGTRLTVT.

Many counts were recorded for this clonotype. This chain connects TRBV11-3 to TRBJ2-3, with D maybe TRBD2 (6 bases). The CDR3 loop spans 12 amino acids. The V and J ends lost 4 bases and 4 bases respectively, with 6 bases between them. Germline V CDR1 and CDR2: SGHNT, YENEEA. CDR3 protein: CASSWGADTQYF. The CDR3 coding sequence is TGTGCCAGCAGCTGGGGGGCAGATACGCAGTATTTT.